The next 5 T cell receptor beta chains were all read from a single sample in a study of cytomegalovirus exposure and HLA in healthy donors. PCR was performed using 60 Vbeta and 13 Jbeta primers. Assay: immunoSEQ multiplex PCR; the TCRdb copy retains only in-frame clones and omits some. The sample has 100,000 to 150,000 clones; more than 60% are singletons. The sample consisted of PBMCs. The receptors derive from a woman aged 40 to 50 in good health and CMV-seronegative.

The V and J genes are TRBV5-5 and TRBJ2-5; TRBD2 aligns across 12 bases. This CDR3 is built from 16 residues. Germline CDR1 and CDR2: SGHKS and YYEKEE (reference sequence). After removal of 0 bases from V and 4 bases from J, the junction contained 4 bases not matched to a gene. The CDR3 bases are TGTGCCAGCAGCTTGGACCTAGCGGGGGGGCGAGAGACCCAGTACTTC. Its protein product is CASSLDLAGGRETQYF.

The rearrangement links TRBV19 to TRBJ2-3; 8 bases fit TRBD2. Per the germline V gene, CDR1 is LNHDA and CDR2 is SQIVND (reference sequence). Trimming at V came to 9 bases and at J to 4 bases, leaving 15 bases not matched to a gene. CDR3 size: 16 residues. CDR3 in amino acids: CASEGRRGVGADTQYF. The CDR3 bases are TGTGCCAGCGAAGGGCGGCGGGGGGTTGGGGCAGATACGCAGTATTTT.

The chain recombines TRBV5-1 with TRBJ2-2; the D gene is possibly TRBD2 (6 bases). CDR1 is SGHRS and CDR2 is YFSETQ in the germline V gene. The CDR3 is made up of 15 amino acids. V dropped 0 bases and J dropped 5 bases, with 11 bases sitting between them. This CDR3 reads CASSLDTGGTGELFF. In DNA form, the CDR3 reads TGCGCCAGCAGCTTGGACACCGGGGGAACCGGGGAGCTGTTTTTT.

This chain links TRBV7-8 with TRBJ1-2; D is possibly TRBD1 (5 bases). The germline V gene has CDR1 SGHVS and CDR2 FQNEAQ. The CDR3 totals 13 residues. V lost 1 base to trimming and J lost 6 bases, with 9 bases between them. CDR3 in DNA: TGTGCCAGCAGCTTAGGGGGCACCGATGGCTACACCTTC. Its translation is CASSLGGTDGYTF.

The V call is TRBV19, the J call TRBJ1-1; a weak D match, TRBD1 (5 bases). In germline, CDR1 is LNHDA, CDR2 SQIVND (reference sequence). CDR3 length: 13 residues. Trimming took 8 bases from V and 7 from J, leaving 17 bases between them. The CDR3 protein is CASQYYQGFEAFF. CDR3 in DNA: TGTGCCAGTCAGTATTACCAGGGTTTTGAAGCTTTCTTT.